These 2 T cell receptor beta chains were all obtained from the same sample, sequenced in a study of T cell changes during pregnancy in multiple sclerosis. Method: immunoSEQ multiplex PCR; TCRdb's copy keeps in-frame clones and lacks some. The sample records some 60,000 clones, about 92% being singletons. This sample comprised peripheral blood, obtained in the first trimester of pregnancy. Every receptor here comes from a female donor in good health, enrolled as a control in a pregnancy study.

The V gene is TRBV30, the J gene TRBJ1-2; D unresolved. Trimming shortened V by 0 bases and J by 4 bases, and 9 bases separated the two germline ends. This CDR3 comprises 13 residues. The V gene's germline CDR1 is GTSNPN and CDR2 SVGIG (reference sequence). Written as DNA, the CDR3 is TGTGCCTGGAGTGTCCAGGCGACCTATGGCTACACCTTC. It yields the protein CAWSVQATYGYTF.

The chain carries TRBV7-2 and TRBJ2-1; D is perhaps TRBD1 (6 bases). The length of the CDR3 is 14 residues. Trimming removed 2 bases from V and 5 bases from J, with 10 bases in between. Germline V gives CDR1 SGHTA, CDR2 FQGNSA. Here the CDR3 DNA reads TGTGCCAGCAGCTTAAGAGGACAGAACAATGAGCAGTTCTTC. Translating it yields CASSLRGQNNEQFF.